These T cell receptor beta chains were read from a single sample in a study of T cells in Graves' hyperthyroidism and ophthalmopathy. TCRdb re-called the multiplex PCR reads with MiXCR, one entry per CDR3 protein. The sample shows some 490,000 distinct CDR3 sequences, about 22% of them seen only once. The sample consisted of blood. The receptors stem from a woman aged 65 to 85 with Graves' ophthalmopathy. Each CDR3 is given with its conserved first and last residue. D genes are given only for firm matches. Size values are once, few and many counts, or a class for expanded clones, and some rows have none.

size: -
D: TRBD1
J: TRBJ2-7
V: TRBV30
DNA: TGTGCCTGGAGTGGGACAGGGATTTCCTACGAGCAGTACTTC
CDR3: CAWSGTGISYEQYF

size: -
D: TRBD2
J: TRBJ2-7
V: TRBV6-2/TRBV6-3
DNA: TGTGCCAGCCAAAAACCGACTAGCGGGAGGGCCCTCTCCTACGAGCAGTACTTC
CDR3: CASQKPTSGRALSYEQYF

size: -
D: -
J: TRBJ2-2
V: TRBV5-1
DNA: TGCGCCAGCAGCTTGGTTGCGGACCTTAACACCGGGGAGCTGTTTTTT
CDR3: CASSLVADLNTGELFF

size: few
D: -
J: TRBJ1-1
V: TRBV6-1
DNA: TGTGCCAGCAGCGGCAGGGGCGCGGGCACTGAAGCTTTCTTT
CDR3: CASSGRGAGTEAFF

size: few
D: TRBD1
J: TRBJ1-2
V: TRBV12-5
DNA: TGTGCTAGTGGCCCCGGACAGGGGGCGCTTGGCTACACCTTC
CDR3: CASGPGQGALGYTF

size: many
D: TRBD2
J: TRBJ2-5
V: TRBV30
DNA: TGTGCCTGGGGTACAGCGGGAGTGATTGAGACCCAGTACTTC
CDR3: CAWGTAGVIETQYF

size: few
D: -
J: TRBJ1-2
V: TRBV19
DNA: TGTGCCAGTAGTATAACAGGCGGTAACTATGGCTACACCTTC
CDR3: CASSITGGNYGYTF

size: -
D: -
J: TRBJ2-7
V: TRBV15
DNA: TGTGCCACCAGCAGATCTACCTCGGGAGAGCAGTACTTC
CDR3: CATSRSTSGEQYF

size: many
D: -
J: TRBJ2-2
V: TRBV2
DNA: TGTGCCAGCAGTCCCTGGGACCTTAAGGAGCTGTTTTTT
CDR3: CASSPWDLKELFF

size: -
D: -
J: TRBJ2-1
V: TRBV20-1
DNA: TGCAGTGCTAGAGACCCTACAGCGGACAGCTCCTACAATGAGCAGTTCTTC
CDR3: CSARDPTADSSYNEQFF

size: few
D: -
J: TRBJ1-5
V: TRBV30
DNA: TGTGCCTGGAGTGTACCGTTACGGAATCAGCCCCAGCATTTT
CDR3: CAWSVPLRNQPQHF

size: many
D: -
J: TRBJ1-1
V: TRBV6-1
DNA: TGTGCCAGCAGGGAGGGGGGCAGGGCTGAAGCTTTCTTT
CDR3: CASREGGRAEAFF

size: few
D: -
J: TRBJ1-2
V: TRBV20-1
DNA: TGCAGTGCTAGAGGTCCGCAGGGCGACTATGGCTACACCTTC
CDR3: CSARGPQGDYGYTF

size: many
D: -
J: TRBJ2-5
V: TRBV12-3/TRBV12-4
DNA: TGTGCCAGCAGGGGTAGCCGAGAGACCCAGTACTTC
CDR3: CASRGSRETQYF

size: few
D: TRBD2
J: TRBJ2-7
V: TRBV5-1
DNA: TGCGCCAGCAGCTTGGTTCTTGGGGGAGGGCCCTACGAGCAGTACTTC
CDR3: CASSLVLGGGPYEQYF

size: many
D: TRBD1
J: TRBJ1-3
V: TRBV7-2
DNA: TGTGCCAGCAGCTTCGGGACAGGGAAGGGAAACACCATATATTTT
CDR3: CASSFGTGKGNTIYF

size: few
D: -
J: TRBJ2-3
V: TRBV11-3
DNA: TGTGCCAGCAGCTCCGCCGTAATAGATACGCAGTATTTT
CDR3: CASSSAVIDTQYF

size: -
D: TRBD1
J: TRBJ1-2
V: TRBV9
DNA: TGTGCCAGCAGCACATGGGACAGGGGACTTTACTATGGCTACACCTTC
CDR3: CASSTWDRGLYYGYTF

size: few
D: -
J: TRBJ1-2
V: TRBV6-2/TRBV6-3
DNA: TGTGCCAGCAGTTACTCTGGACAGCTAAACTATGGCTACACCTTC
CDR3: CASSYSGQLNYGYTF

size: many
D: -
J: TRBJ2-7
V: TRBV11-2
DNA: TGTGCCAGCAGCTTAGTTCCGGGGCATGAGCAGTACTTC
CDR3: CASSLVPGHEQYF

size: -
D: -
J: TRBJ2-3
V: TRBV27
DNA: TGTGCCAGCAGTTTAAGGGACCGCACAGATACGCAGTATTTT
CDR3: CASSLRDRTDTQYF

size: few
D: TRBD2
J: TRBJ2-7
V: TRBV20-1
DNA: TGCAGTGCTAGAGACGGCAAAGCGGGAGAGGAGCAGTACTTC
CDR3: CSARDGKAGEEQYF

size: -
D: -
J: TRBJ1-1
V: TRBV20-1
DNA: TGCAGTGCTGCCTTCGGGAGGGACACTGAAGCTTTCTTT
CDR3: CSAAFGRDTEAFF

size: few
D: TRBD1
J: TRBJ1-2
V: TRBV20-1
DNA: TGCAGTGCTAGAGATCTAAAGGGGGCGGAAGGCTACACCTTC
CDR3: CSARDLKGAEGYTF

size: few
D: TRBD2
J: TRBJ2-7
V: TRBV20-1
DNA: TGCAGTGCTAGAGATCGTGCCGGGAGGGTGCGTGAGCAGTACTTC
CDR3: CSARDRAGRVREQYF

size: few
D: TRBD1
J: TRBJ2-3
V: TRBV12-3/TRBV12-4
DNA: TGTGCCAGCAGTAATGGACAGGGATGGGCCCCAGATACGCAGTATTTT
CDR3: CASSNGQGWAPDTQYF

size: -
D: -
J: TRBJ1-2
V: TRBV28
DNA: TGTGCCACCTCTAGGGGACTAAGTTATGGCTACACCTTC
CDR3: CATSRGLSYGYTF

size: -
D: -
J: TRBJ2-7
V: TRBV7-3
DNA: TGTGCCAGCAGCTTGGTCCACCGGGACCCCAAGGGAGAGCAGTACTTC
CDR3: CASSLVHRDPKGEQYF

size: -
D: -
J: TRBJ2-3
V: TRBV10-3
DNA: TGTGCCATCAGTGCGTACACAGATACGCAGTATTTT
CDR3: CAISAYTDTQYF

size: -
D: -
J: TRBJ2-7
V: TRBV5-1
DNA: TGCGCCAGCAGCTTGGTAGGTAGGCCAAACTACGAGCAGTACTTC
CDR3: CASSLVGRPNYEQYF

size: few
D: TRBD1
J: TRBJ2-3
V: TRBV29-1
DNA: TGCAGCGTTGAGGGGACAGTAAGCACAGATACGCAGTATTTT
CDR3: CSVEGTVSTDTQYF

size: few
D: TRBD2
J: TRBJ2-2
V: TRBV28
DNA: TGTGCCAGCAGTCCCCACCGACTAGCCGGCGGGGAGCTGTTTTTT
CDR3: CASSPHRLAGGELFF

size: many
D: -
J: TRBJ2-5
V: TRBV2
DNA: TGTGCCAGCAGTTTACCCACAGGTATCCAAGAGACCCAGTACTTC
CDR3: CASSLPTGIQETQYF

size: many
D: TRBD2
J: TRBJ2-7
V: TRBV6-1
DNA: TGTGCCAGCAGTGAAGCCAGCGGGAGCTCCTACGAGCAGTACTTC
CDR3: CASSEASGSSYEQYF

size: -
D: TRBD2
J: TRBJ2-1
V: TRBV7-2
DNA: TGTGCCAGCAGCTTAGACCGAGCGGGAGGGCCATATGAGCAGTTCTTC
CDR3: CASSLDRAGGPYEQFF

size: -
D: -
J: TRBJ2-1
V: TRBV5-1
DNA: TGCGCCAGCAAGGGAGCTCGGGAGAGTGGGCGGAATGAGCAGTTCTTC
CDR3: CASKGARESGRNEQFF

size: -
D: -
J: TRBJ2-5
V: TRBV5-8
DNA: TGTGCCAGCAGCTCCCTGGGTGTCTTGGAGACCCAGTACTTC
CDR3: CASSSLGVLETQYF

size: many
D: TRBD2
J: TRBJ2-7
V: TRBV13
DNA: TGTGCCAGCAGCCTTGCCCGGGGCGAGCGGGAGGGCCTTGACGAGCAGTACTTC
CDR3: CASSLARGEREGLDEQYF

size: once
D: TRBD1
J: TRBJ1-1
V: TRBV20-1
DNA: TGCAGTGCTAGCAGGGGGCGATATACTGAAGCTTTCTTT
CDR3: CSASRGRYTEAFF

size: few
D: -
J: TRBJ2-1
V: TRBV9
DNA: TGTGCCAGCAGCGTAGCCTCCTTTCCCTCCATTGAGCAGTTCTTC
CDR3: CASSVASFPSIEQFF

size: -
D: TRBD1
J: TRBJ1-2
V: TRBV5-4
DNA: TGTGCCAGCAGCTCGACAGGGCCCCTTTCCGGCTACACCTTC
CDR3: CASSSTGPLSGYTF

size: -
D: -
J: TRBJ2-7
V: TRBV6-1
DNA: TGTGCCAGCAGTTTCAACTTTGGGGAGCAGTACTTC
CDR3: CASSFNFGEQYF

size: -
D: TRBD2
J: TRBJ2-3
V: TRBV5-1
DNA: TGCGCCAGCAGCTTGCTAGCGGGAGTCGGCACAGATACGCAGTATTTT
CDR3: CASSLLAGVGTDTQYF

size: many
D: -
J: TRBJ2-1
V: TRBV2
DNA: TGTGCCAGCAGTGAACGACGGCGGTGGTACAATGAGCAGTTCTTC
CDR3: CASSERRRWYNEQFF

size: few
D: TRBD1
J: TRBJ1-5
V: TRBV6-1
DNA: TGTGCCAGCAGTGAAACACAGGGGGCGGGTCAGCCCCAGCATTTT
CDR3: CASSETQGAGQPQHF